Listed below are T cell receptor beta chains from one sample, sequenced in a study of T cell changes during pregnancy in multiple sclerosis. Produced via immunoSEQ multiplex PCR; TCRdb's table is partial and in-frame only. The data hold tens of thousands of clones, with roughly nine tenths observed a single time. The sequenced sample was peripheral blood, obtained before pregnancy. The receptor source for this set is a female donor with multiple sclerosis, enrolled in a pregnancy study. Both conserved end residues are part of each CDR3. Fields, in order: D gene, V gene, J gene, clone size, CDR3 length, CDR3 DNA, CDR3 protein. A D gene is named only where the DNA matches it firmly. Size is stated for part of the rows, as once, few or many counts, or as a class when the clone is expanded.

>TRBD2|TRBV18|TRBJ2-4|NA|14
TGTGCCAGCTCACCCGGGGCTAGCGGGAACATTCAGTACTTC
CASSPGASGNIQYF
>NA|TRBV5-1|TRBJ2-2|NA|16
TGCGCCAGCAGCCAAGACTCCACTTGGAACACCGGGGAGCTGTTTTTT
CASSQDSTWNTGELFF
>NA|TRBV6-5|TRBJ2-7|NA|15
TGTGCCAGCACCTTGACCTCTGCGGCGGGGTACGAGCAGTACTTC
CASTLTSAAGYEQYF
>NA|TRBV2|TRBJ2-7|NA|12
TGTGCCAGCACCCTAAATGCCTACGAGCAGTACTTC
CASTLNAYEQYF
>NA|TRBV19|TRBJ2-7|NA|11
TGTGCCAGTAGTTCCCGGGGGGCACAGTACTTC
CASSSRGAQYF
>NA|TRBV5-6|TRBJ1-1|NA|15
TGTGCCAGCAGCTTGTTCCTAGGTAGTTACACTGAAGCTTTCTTT
CASSLFLGSYTEAFF
>NA|TRBV7-6|TRBJ2-7|NA|14
TGTGCCAGCAGCCCTTCGACTGTAACCTACGAGCAGTACTTC
CASSPSTVTYEQYF
>NA|TRBV29-1|TRBJ2-5|NA|10
TGCAGCGGACAGCAAGAGACCCAGTACTTC
CSGQQETQYF
>NA|TRBV29-1|TRBJ1-1|few|9
TGCAGCGTTGGGTCAGGACAGTCCTTT
CSVGSGQSF
>NA|TRBV10-3|TRBJ1-2|NA|14
TGTGCCATCAGTGCCGGGGGAGGGAACTATGGCTACACCTTC
CAISAGGGNYGYTF
>NA|TRBV5-1|TRBJ1-6|NA|14
TGCGCCAGCAGTTTGGAGGGGCTCAATTCACCCCTCCACTTT
CASSLEGLNSPLHF
>NA|TRBV7-3|TRBJ1-6|NA|16
TGTGCCAGCAGCTTAACCGGGAGCTCCTATAATTCACCCCTCCACTTT
CASSLTGSSYNSPLHF
>NA|TRBV7-8|TRBJ1-4|NA|12
TGTGCCAGCAGCTCTGGGCAGGGTCAACTGTTTTTT
CASSSGQGQLFF
>TRBD1|TRBV18|TRBJ2-7|NA|14
TGTGCCAGCTCCGGGGGACAGGACTCCTACGAGCAGTACTTC
CASSGGQDSYEQYF
>TRBD1|TRBV6-5|TRBJ2-2|NA|13
TGTGCCAGCAGAGGACAGGGTGGCGGGGAGCTGTTTTTT
CASRGQGGGELFF
>NA|TRBV9|TRBJ1-1|NA|13
TGTGCCAGCAGCGGTAGACAGAACACTGAAGCTTTCTTT
CASSGRQNTEAFF
>TRBD1|TRBV7-3|TRBJ2-6|NA|16
TGTGCCAGCAGCTTAGCAGGGGGCTCTGGGGCCAACGTCCTGACTTTC
CASSLAGGSGANVLTF
>NA|TRBV10-3|TRBJ2-7|NA|14
TGTGCCATCACCTCGGGGCCGGGAGCATGGGAGCAGTACTTC
CAITSGPGAWEQYF
>TRBD1|TRBV13|TRBJ1-2|once|18
TGTGCCAGCAGAGGCGCCGGGACAGGGGGCATTAAGGACTATGGCTACACCTTC
CASRGAGTGGIKDYGYTF
>NA|TRBV19|TRBJ1-2|NA|15
TGTGCCAGTAGTATAGGCGACAGACACTCCTATGGCTACACCTTC
CASSIGDRHSYGYTF
>TRBD1|TRBV6-5|TRBJ1-3|NA|15
TGTGCCAGCAGCCCCGACAGGGTTTCTGGAAACACCATATATTTT
CASSPDRVSGNTIYF
>TRBD2|TRBV7-9|TRBJ2-5|NA|13
TGTGCCAGCAGGGCTAGCGGGGAAGAGACCCAGTACTTC
CASRASGEETQYF
>TRBD2|TRBV18|TRBJ2-7|NA|17
TGTGCCAGCTCAGATCCGACTAGCGGGAAAAGCTCCTACGAGCAGTACTTC
CASSDPTSGKSSYEQYF
>TRBD1|TRBV5-1|TRBJ1-4|once|15
TGCGCCAGCAGCCCGGGACAGTGGAGGGGTGAAAAACTGTTTTTT
CASSPGQWRGEKLFF